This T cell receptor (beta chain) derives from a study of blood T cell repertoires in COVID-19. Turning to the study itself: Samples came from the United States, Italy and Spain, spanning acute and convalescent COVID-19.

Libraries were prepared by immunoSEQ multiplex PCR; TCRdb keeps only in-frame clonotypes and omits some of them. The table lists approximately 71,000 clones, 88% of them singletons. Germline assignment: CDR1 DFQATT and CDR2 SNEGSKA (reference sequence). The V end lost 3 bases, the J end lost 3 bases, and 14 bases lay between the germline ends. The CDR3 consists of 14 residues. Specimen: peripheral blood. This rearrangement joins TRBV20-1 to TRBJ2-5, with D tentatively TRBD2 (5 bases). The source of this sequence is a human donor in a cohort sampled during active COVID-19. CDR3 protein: CSASSNVGKETQYF. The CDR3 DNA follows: TGCAGTGCTAGTTCGAACGTCGGGAAAGAGACCCAGTACTTC.